One TCR beta chain is described in this entry. A junction end diverges from the germline sequence, so it may reflect a read error. The data originate from a study of tumor and adjacent non-tumor tissue in lung cancer. TCRbeta libraries were built with three rounds of nested PCR, modified from ARM-PCR. TCRdb redid the calling of the multiplex PCR reads with MiXCR, one entry per CDR3 protein. The sample yields around 120,000 distinct CDR3 sequences, approximately 66% seen once. RNA was extracted from bulk tissue without any cell sorting. This TCR came from a man younger than 40 with non-small cell lung cancer. The sequencing sample was made of lung tumor tissue.

CDR3 protein: CNASGGGGDIAYEQCF. The CDR3 DNA follows: TGCAATGCTAGTGGCGGAGGGGGGGACATTGCCTACGAGCAGTGCTTC. The chain has TRBV20-1 and TRBJ2-7; D perhaps matches TRBD2 (7 bases). This CDR3 spans 16 amino acids. CDR1 and CDR2 from the germline V gene are DFQATT and SNEGSKA (reference sequence).